The 20 T cell receptor beta chains reported below all come from one sample, sequenced in a study of blood T cells in healthy people across ages. A second about 7 to 11 cycle PCR used barcoded and J-beta primers. A single record per CDR3 protein comes from TCRdb applying MiXCR to the 5' RACE reads. There are approximately 1.5 million distinct CDR3 sequences in the sample; approximately 43% occur only once, and around 4% lies in the top ten. Source material: blood. The source is a woman younger than 30 in good health.

This clonotype turned up a few times. This rearrangement joins TRBV27 to TRBJ2-1, with no clear D. The CDR3 is 15 residues long. The germline V gene has CDR1 MNHEY and CDR2 SMNVEV (reference sequence). Trimming pared 6 bases from V and 0 bases from J, leaving 12 bases between. CDR3 in DNA: TGTGCCAGCAGGCCCCTTGGAAACTCCTACAATGAGCAGTTCTTC. The encoded protein is CASRPLGNSYNEQFF.

The genes are TRBV20-1 and TRBJ2-5; D might be TRBD1 (6 bases). The CDR3 spans 12 residues. Deletions cut 5 bases from V and 11 bases from J, with 18 bases between. Per germline, CDR1 DFQATT and CDR2 SNEGSKA (reference sequence). The CDR3 DNA sequence: TGCAGTGCTCAAACAGGGTACAATGAGCAGTACTTC. Amino acid sequence: CSAQTGYNEQYF.

The rearrangement uses TRBV4-2 and TRBJ2-3, with 9 bases lining up with TRBD2. V lost 7 bases, J lost 4 bases, and 6 bases stayed unmatched. CDR1 and CDR2 from the germline V gene are LGHNA and YNFKEQ. CDR3 length: 14 residues. For the CDR3, the DNA is TGTGCCAGCACCAATGCGGGAGGGTCAGATACGCAGTATTTT. As protein: CASTNAGGSDTQYF.

The chain is built from TRBV6-1 and TRBJ2-1; 10 bases map to TRBD1. The V segment lost 6 bases and the J segment 0 bases; nucleotides outside the gene matches: 8. This CDR3 is 17 amino acids long. The germline gives CDR1 MNHNS, CDR2 SASEGT. CDR3 DNA: TGTGCCAGCAGACCTCACTGGACAGGGGGCTCCTACAATGAGCAGTTCTTC. Residues: CASRPHWTGGSYNEQFF.

This clonotype was counted only a few times. The CDR3 sequence: CASSQGLDDTQYF. CDR3 nucleotide sequence: TGTGCCAGCAGCCAAGGACTAGACGATACGCAGTATTTT. The V gene is TRBV9, the J gene TRBJ2-3; TRBD2 agrees at 7 bases. Germline CDR1 SGDLS, CDR2 YYNGEE. CDR3 length: 13 amino acids. After removal of 4 bases from V and 6 bases from J, the junction contained 5 bases not matched to a gene.

This chain connects TRBV12-3 or TRBV12-4 to TRBJ2-3; weak D call: TRBD1 (5 bases). The V and J ends lost 4 bases and 6 bases respectively, with 11 bases between them. The CDR3 spans 13 residues. DNA for the CDR3: TGTGCCAGCAGTTCTTTGGGGCGTGATACGCAGTATTTT. This gives the protein CASSSLGRDTQYF.

This clonotype was counted between two and nine times. This rearrangement joins TRBV21-1 to TRBJ1-5. TRBV21-1 counts as a pseudogene. CDR3 length equals 19 residues. CDR3 amino acids: CASSKEHAGSGGGDQPQHF. CDR3 nucleotide sequence: TGTGCCAGCAGCAAAGAGCATGCGGGTTCCGGGGGAGGGGATCAGCCCCAGCATTTT.

The chain combines TRBV20-1 with TRBJ1-5; possible D gene TRBD1, 5 bases. The CDR3 sequence is 16 residues long. The V gene lost 7 bases and the J gene lost 0 bases, with 19 bases spanning the gap. The germline V gene has CDR1 DFQATT and CDR2 SNEGSKA (reference sequence). The CDR3 DNA reads TGCAGTGTAAAGAGGGGAGGGGCCCTTAGCAATCAGCCCCAGCATTTT. Amino acids: CSVKRGGALSNQPQHF.

V is TRBV5-4 and J is TRBJ1-5; D is ambiguous. V lost 1 base to trimming and J lost 0 bases, with 8 bases between them. Germline loops: CDR1 SGHNT, CDR2 YYREEE (reference sequence). The CDR3 sequence is 15 residues long. The CDR3 DNA is TGTGCCAGCAGCTTGCCCGGGGTTAGCAATCAGCCCCAGCATTTT. This sequence encodes CASSLPGVSNQPQHF. Full variable domain (rest looked up from reference TRBV5-4 and TRBJ1-5): ETGVTQSPTHLIKTRGQQVTLRCSSQSGHNTVSWYQQALGQGPQFIFQYYREEENGRGNFPPRFSGLQFPNYSSELNVNALELDDSALYLCASSLPGVSNQPQHFGDGTRLSIL.

The chain is built from TRBV12-3 or TRBV12-4 and TRBJ1-2, with D possibly being TRBD1 (6 bases). V was trimmed by 7 bases and J by 4 bases, leaving 19 bases between them. The CDR3 consists of 15 residues. The CDR3, as DNA: TGTGCCAGCACGGTGGAGGGGGTGCAAACCTATGGCTACACCTTC. This codes for CASTVEGVQTYGYTF.

The chain couples TRBV6-5 to TRBJ1-4, with 9 bases matching TRBD1. This CDR3 comprises 14 residues. CDR1 is MNHEY, CDR2 SVGAGI, per germline. V trimming: 6 bases; J trimming: 5 bases; junction bases outside the gene matches: 4. The CDR3 reads CASRDDRGNEKLFF. The CDR3 nucleotides are TGTGCCAGCAGGGACGACAGGGGGAATGAAAAACTGTTTTTT.

The chain combines TRBV7-2 with TRBJ2-6; D ambiguous. V gave up 5 bases and J gave up 0 bases, with 8 bases separating them. The CDR3 consists of 15 residues. Per the germline V gene, CDR1 is SGHTA and CDR2 is FQGNSA. CDR3 bases: TGTGCCAGCAGCCGAGAATACTCTGGGGCCAACGTCCTGACTTTC. Encoded protein: CASSREYSGANVLTF.

This chain uses TRBV5-1 with TRBJ2-1; D may be TRBD1 (6 bases). V was pared by 6 bases and J by 8 bases, with 27 bases between. CDR3 length: 17 residues. Per germline, CDR1 SGHRS and CDR2 YFSETQ. The CDR3 sequence is CASTDGLGATNFHEQFF. The CDR3 DNA reads as TGCGCCAGCACCGACGGGTTGGGGGCTACAAACTTCCATGAGCAGTTCTTC. The variable domain in full, completed from reference TRBV5-1 and TRBJ2-1, reads KAGVTQTPRYLIKTRGQQVTLSCSPISGHRSVSWYQQTPGQGLQFLFEYFSETQRNKGNFPGRFSGRQFSNSRSEMNVSTLELGDSALYLCASTDGLGATNFHEQFFGPGTRLTVL.

This chain connects TRBV20-1 to TRBJ2-7; no firm D call. The CDR3 runs to 14 residues. Trimming removed 3 bases at V and 6 bases at J, with 18 bases between. CDR1 and CDR2 (germline): DFQATT, SNEGSKA (reference sequence). The CDR3 nucleotides are TGCAGTGCTAGGACCGACCTCCTCCTGGGCGAGCAGTACTTC. It is translated as CSARTDLLLGEQYF.

This clonotype was found many times. The genes are TRBV29-1 and TRBJ2-7; no definite D call. Trimming cost V 1 base and J 4 bases, with 5 bases left between them. Germline loops: CDR1 SQVTM, CDR2 ANQGSEA. This CDR3 region has 11 residues. The CDR3 DNA follows: TGCAGCGTTGAAGTAACGTACGAGCAGTACTTC. It codes for CSVEVTYEQYF.

This clonotype was seen a handful of times. The gene calls are TRBV24-1 and TRBJ2-3; TRBD2 matches 9 bases. Germline V gives CDR1 KGHDR, CDR2 SFDVKD. The V and J ends lost 5 bases and 7 bases, in that order; junction bases with no gene match: 9. CDR3 length equals 15 residues. CDR3 protein: CATSAAGGSRNTQYF. In nucleotides, the CDR3 is TGTGCCACCAGTGCCGCGGGGGGGTCCAGGAATACGCAGTATTTT.

This clonotype showed up just a few times. The chain combines TRBV7-2 with TRBJ2-7, with a possible D match to TRBD1 (6 bases). The CDR3 contains 16 residues. V was shortened by 1 base and J by 0 bases, with 13 bases between the two germline ends. Germline V CDR1 and CDR2: SGHTA, FQGNSA. The CDR3 protein is CASSLVRGTYSYEQYF. As DNA, the CDR3 is TGTGCCAGCAGCTTAGTAAGAGGGACATACTCCTACGAGCAGTACTTC.

The chain is built from TRBV7-2 and TRBJ2-7, with a weak D call TRBD2 (5 bases). The V gene's germline CDR1 is SGHTA and CDR2 FQGNSA. V shed 8 bases and J shed 0 bases, with 17 bases lying between them. This CDR3 region has 15 residues. This CDR3 reads CASGPTRTHSYEQYF. The CDR3 region has the DNA TGTGCCAGCGGTCCCACAAGGACTCACTCCTACGAGCAGTACTTC.

A remark on this clonotype: A read error is possible here, since a much larger clone lies one base away. The rearrangement links TRBV9 to TRBJ2-1, with 7 bases matching TRBD1. This CDR3 contains 14 residues. From germline, CDR1 is SGDLS and CDR2 YYNGEE. The chain's CDR3 is CTSSARQGGNEQFF. CDR3 coding DNA: TGTACCAGCAGCGCGCGACAGGGCGGCAATGAGCAGTTCTTC.

The rearrangement joins TRBV20-1 to TRBJ2-1; D is uncertain. Trimming removed 1 base from V and 6 bases from J, with 7 bases in between. Germline CDR1 and CDR2: DFQATT and SNEGSKA (reference sequence). This CDR3 is built from 12 residues. In DNA, the CDR3 is TGCAGTGCTAGAGTTGGAAGCAATGAGCAGTTCTTC. Residues: CSARVGSNEQFF.